One and the same sample provided the 20 T cell receptor beta chains below, sequenced in a study of beta chain features in type 1 diabetes. The investigators reverse transcribed all of the isolated RNA, so they sequenced expressed TCRB transcripts. Method: immunoSEQ multiplex PCR; TCRdb's copy keeps in-frame clones and lacks some. The sample includes some 270,000 clones, roughly 8% of them seen just once. The sample was central memory CD4+ T cells from blood. These receptors were obtained from a woman younger than 30 in good health.

This clone was observed a handful of times. The chain joins TRBV2 to TRBJ2-1; D remains ambiguous. Trimming stripped 4 bases from V and 0 bases from J, with 10 bases between. Germline lookup yields CDR1 SNHLY and CDR2 FYNNEI. The CDR3 loop spans 15 amino acids. Here the CDR3 reads CASSVYMSSYNEQFF. DNA of the CDR3: TGTGCCAGCAGTGTGTACATGAGCTCCTACAATGAGCAGTTCTTC.

This clone was found a few times. The chain joins TRBV7-3 to TRBJ2-2; D gene ambiguous. This CDR3 has 16 amino acids. Germline values: CDR1 SGHTA, CDR2 FQGTGA. V lost 5 bases and J lost 4, with 17 bases in between. The CDR3 spells CASSPAVSAGTGELFF. As DNA, the CDR3 is TGTGCCAGCAGCCCCGCTGTCTCAGCCGGCACCGGGGAGCTGTTTTTT.

The CDR3: CASSNTRQDYSGNTIYF. Here the CDR3 DNA reads TGTGCCAGCAGCAACACCCGACAGGACTACTCTGGAAACACCATATATTTT. V and J are TRBV7-9 and TRBJ1-3, with D tentatively TRBD1 (6 bases). The CDR3 is 17 amino acids. Germline V lookup: CDR1 SEHNR, CDR2 FQNEAQ (reference sequence). Trimming left V 5 bases short and J 0 bases short, with 17 bases between.

There are a few counts of this clone. The chain uses TRBV28 and TRBJ2-7; 7 bases are shared with TRBD1. Germline V gene lookup returns CDR1 MDHEN and CDR2 SYDVKM. The V and J ends lost 4 bases and 4 bases, in that order; junction bases with no gene match: 7. This CDR3 region has 14 residues. In DNA form, the CDR3 reads TGTGCCAGCAGTTCCCCCGGGACAGCATACGAGCAGTACGTC. This gives the protein CASSSPGTAYEQYV.

This clone was detected many times. This specimen includes other DNA sequences encoding the same CDR3. The V and J genes are TRBV7-2 and TRBJ2-1; no firm D call. The V end was cut by 4 bases, the J end by 3 bases, with 4 bases between. Germline V gene lookup returns CDR1 SGHTA and CDR2 FQGNSA. The CDR3 spans 12 residues. This CDR3 reads CASSSYYNEQFF. In DNA form, the CDR3 reads TGTGCCAGCAGCTCCTACTACAATGAGCAGTTCTTC. Using reference TRBV7-2 and TRBJ2-1 for the parts outside the CDR3, the full variable domain is GAGVSQSPSNKVTEKGKDVELRCDPISGHTALYWYRQSLGQGLEFLIYFQGNSAPDKSGLPSDRFSAERTGGSVSTLTIQRTQQEDSAVYLCASSSYYNEQFFGPGTRLTVL.

In this sample, this clone turned up a few times. The chain links TRBV2 to TRBJ1-1; TRBD1 is a possible D gene (5 bases). V lost 5 bases and J 0 bases, leaving 13 bases between the germline ends. The CDR3 is made up of 15 amino acids. The germline CDR1 and CDR2 sequences are SNHLY and FYNNEI. The CDR3 loop is CASSLYGTVNTEAFF. The CDR3 bases are TGTGCCAGCAGTTTATACGGGACCGTGAACACTGAAGCTTTCTTT.

The V gene is TRBV9, the J gene TRBJ1-1; D is unclear. CDR1 SGDLS and CDR2 YYNGEE come from the germline V gene. The V end lost 0 bases, the J end lost 5 bases, and 8 bases lay between the germline ends. The CDR3 has 13 residues. The CDR3 DNA follows: TGTGCCAGCAGCGTAGGGGAATGGACTGAAGCTTTCTTT. It specifies CASSVGEWTEAFF. The full variable domain, with the rest looked up from reference TRBV9 and TRBJ1-1, is DSGVTQTPKHLITATGQRVTLRCSPRSGDLSVYWYQQSLDQGLQFLIQYYNGEERAKGNILERFSAQQFPDLHSELNLSSLELGDSALYFCASSVGEWTEAFFGQGTRLTVV.

The chain uses TRBV18 and TRBJ2-4; maybe TRBD2 (6 bases). This CDR3 has 14 amino acids. The V gene lost 1 base and the J gene lost 5 bases, with 9 bases spanning the gap. Looked up from germline, CDR1 is KGHSH and CDR2 is LQKENI. DNA for the CDR3: TGTGCCAGCTCACCACGGAGGGATCAAAACATTCAGTACTTC. This codes for CASSPRRDQNIQYF.

The CDR3 region is CASSSGTVVNQPQHF. DNA for the CDR3: TGTGCCAGCAGCTCCGGGACGGTTGTTAATCAGCCCCAGCATTTT. The chain combines TRBV7-8 with TRBJ1-5, with D perhaps TRBD1 (5 bases). Trimming shortened V by 4 bases and J by 4 bases, and 14 bases separated the two germline ends. CDR1 is SGHVS, CDR2 FQNEAQ, per germline. The CDR3 spans 15 residues.

This clone was seen a few times. V gene TRBV28 combines with J gene TRBJ2-1; 9 bases align to TRBD1. V was pared by 6 bases and J by 8 bases, with 11 bases of the junction left unmatched. In germline, CDR1 is MDHEN, CDR2 SYDVKM. CDR3 length: 15 amino acids. CDR3 in amino acids: CASSSSGTGYYEQFF. The CDR3 coding sequence is TGTGCCAGCAGCAGCAGTGGGACAGGGTATTATGAGCAGTTCTTC.

This clone was counted a few times. This chain uses TRBV7-2 with TRBJ2-4; 9 bases agree with TRBD2. This CDR3 comprises 17 residues. Germline V gives CDR1 SGHTA, CDR2 FQGNSA. J lost 1 base, V lost 1 base, and 5 bases had no gene match. The CDR3 region has the DNA TGTGCCAGCAGCTTAGTCCTGGCGGGAGGGGCCAAAAACATTCAGTACTTC. This gives the protein CASSLVLAGGAKNIQYF.

This clone was observed a few times. J is TRBJ2-3 and V is TRBV7-3; tentative D call: TRBD2 (6 bases). CDR3 length: 16 amino acids. V gave up 5 bases and J gave up 4 bases, with 19 bases separating them. Germline values: CDR1 SGHTA, CDR2 FQGTGA. CDR3 DNA sequence: TGTGCCAGCAGCCCCGGAGGGGCGGGACCGGCAGATACGCAGTATTTT. Amino acid sequence: CASSPGGAGPADTQYF.

Only a few counts were recorded for this clone. The chain has TRBV9 and TRBJ2-3; 10 positions match TRBD2. Unmatched junction bases numbered 11, after V lost 4 bases and J lost 0 bases. Germline V gene data show CDR1 as SGDLS and CDR2 as YYNGEE. The CDR3 sequence is 18 residues long. CDR3 in amino acids: CASSPRFSGGQSTDTQYF. DNA for the CDR3: TGTGCCAGCAGCCCTCGCTTTAGCGGGGGGCAGAGCACAGATACGCAGTATTTT.

The chain couples TRBV7-6 to TRBJ1-4; D is perhaps TRBD1 (6 bases). Germline CDR1 is SGHVS and CDR2 is FNYEAQ. Trimming took 1 base from V and 3 from J, leaving 12 bases between them. The CDR3 length is 16 residues. CDR3 residues: CASSLGAGAANEKLFF. CDR3 bases: TGTGCCAGCAGCTTAGGGGCGGGGGCGGCTAATGAAAAACTGTTTTTT.

The V gene is TRBV7-2, the J gene TRBJ2-3; D gene unclear. The CDR3 spans 15 residues. The V end lost 6 bases, the J end lost 0 bases, and 13 bases lay between the germline ends. The germline V gene has CDR1 SGHTA and CDR2 FQGNSA. This CDR3 is CASSPWATSTDTQYF. The CDR3 DNA reads TGTGCCAGCAGTCCCTGGGCTACTAGCACAGATACGCAGTATTTT.

This clone was seen a handful of times. V gene TRBV5-4 combines with J gene TRBJ1-1; D perhaps matches TRBD1 (5 bases). V lost 3 bases to trimming and J lost 1 base, with 10 bases between them. The CDR3 extends over 14 amino acids. CDR1 and CDR2 from the germline V gene are SGHNT and YYREEE (reference sequence). DNA for the CDR3: TGTGCCAGCAGCTGGGCCGGGGGGAACACTGAAGCTTTCTTT. Residues: CASSWAGGNTEAFF.

This clone was seen at least ten times. The chain joins TRBV2 to TRBJ2-4; 11 positions match TRBD2. The CDR3 is 15 residues long. Germline V CDR1 and CDR2: SNHLY, FYNNEI. The J segment lost 6 bases and the V segment lost 5 bases, leaving 6 bases of the junction unmatched. This chain's CDR3 is CASSYSGTSGNIQYF. The CDR3 DNA is TGTGCCAGCAGTTACTCCGGGACTAGCGGAAACATTCAGTACTTC. Full variable domain (remainder filled in from reference TRBV2 and TRBJ2-4): EPEVTQTPSHQVTQMGQEVILRCVPISNHLYFYWYRQILGQKVEFLVSFYNNEISEKSEIFDDQFSVERPDGSNFTLKIRSTKLEDSAMYFCASSYSGTSGNIQYFGAGTRLSVL.

The table lists this clone with many counts. The chain couples TRBV16 to TRBJ1-5; D not certain. There are 15 residues in the CDR3. Trimming removed 0 bases at V and 10 bases at J, with 16 bases between. Germline CDR1 reads KGHSY; CDR2 reads FQNENV. Here the CDR3 DNA reads TGTGCCAGCAGCCAATCGGACCCTAAAATCAGCCCCCAGCATTTT. This sequence encodes CASSQSDPKISPQHF.

V gene TRBV7-9 combines with J gene TRBJ2-5; TRBD2 aligns across 14 bases. The J segment lost 5 bases and the V segment lost 5 bases, leaving 7 bases of the junction unmatched. CDR1 is SEHNR, CDR2 FQNEAQ, per germline (reference sequence). This CDR3 spans 16 amino acids. The CDR3 loop reads CASSRGLAGAGETQYF. For the CDR3, the DNA is TGTGCCAGCAGCAGGGGACTAGCGGGAGCAGGGGAGACCCAGTACTTC.

This clone was counted between two and nine times. This chain connects TRBV19 to TRBJ1-1; tentative D call: TRBD1 (5 bases). The CDR3 runs 13 residues. CDR1 is LNHDA, CDR2 SQIVND, per germline (reference sequence). V lost 5 bases and J 5 bases, leaving 12 bases between the germline ends. The CDR3 here is CASSDSHGTEAFF. The CDR3 coding sequence is TGTGCCAGTAGTGACAGCCATGGGACTGAAGCTTTCTTT.